These T cell receptor beta chains were read from a single sample in a study of shared clonotypes between healthy human individuals. Measured with immunoSEQ multiplex PCR; TCRdb has only the in-frame clones, and not every one. The repertoire holds around 940,000 clones, less than 85% seen once, with roughly 1.5% in the top ten. Sequenced: memory CD4+ T cells sorted from blood. Receptor source: a man aged 18 to 29 in good health. The CDR3 runs from the conserved cysteine through the conserved F or W. A D gene is named only where the DNA matches it firmly. Clone sizes are given selectively: once, few, many, or a class where the clone is expanded.

TRBJ1-3	-	TRBD1	TRBV30	TGTGCCTGGAACCTGGGACAGCCTAACTCTGGAAACACCATATATTTT	CAWNLGQPNSGNTIYF
TRBJ2-3	-	TRBD2	TRBV4-1	TGCGCCAGCAGCCAAGAGGAGCGGGGGCTCTATACGCAGTATTTT	CASSQEERGLYTQYF
TRBJ2-7	-	TRBD1	TRBV5-6	TGTGCCAGCAGCTGGGGACAGGTCGGCGAGCAGTACTTC	CASSWGQVGEQYF
TRBJ1-2	-	TRBD1	TRBV25-1	TGTGCCAGCGGACAGGAACACTATGGCTACACCTTC	CASGQEHYGYTF
TRBJ2-7	-	TRBD2	TRBV5-4	TGTGCCAGCAGCTCGCCCGGGACTAGAAGCTACGAGCAGTACTTC	CASSSPGTRSYEQYF
TRBJ2-7	-	-	TRBV6-5	TGTGCCAGCAGTTACTCGAAGGACAGCTCCTACGAGCAGTACTTC	CASSYSKDSSYEQYF
TRBJ1-1	-	-	TRBV5-1	TGCGCCAGCAGCTTGGAGGCAGGGGATATGGGGGCTTTCTTT	CASSLEAGDMGAFF
TRBJ2-5	-	TRBD2	TRBV14	TGTGCCAGCAGCCAACTGGACGGACTAGCGGGGGGTGTAGAGACCCAGTACTTC	CASSQLDGLAGGVETQYF
TRBJ2-7	-	TRBD2	TRBV18	TGTGCCAGCTCTCGCACGGGGGGCTCCTACGAGCAGTACTTC	CASSRTGGSYEQYF
TRBJ2-2	once	-	TRBV28	TGTGCCAGCACGGGGAACACCGGGGAGCTGTTTTTT	CASTGNTGELFF
TRBJ2-2	-	-	TRBV19	TGTGCCAGTTGCCCCCCGGCATTTCCCGGGGAGCTGTTTTTT	CASCPPAFPGELFF
TRBJ2-3	few	-	TRBV9	TGTGCCAGCAGCGTAGGGCTAGTTGGCACAGATACGCAGTATTTT	CASSVGLVGTDTQYF
TRBJ2-1	once	TRBD2	TRBV6-5	TGTGCCAGCAGTTACGATGGGACTAGGAGCGAGCAGTTCTTC	CASSYDGTRSEQFF
TRBJ1-4	-	-	TRBV2	TGTGCCAGCAGTGCTGGACCAACTAATGAAAAACTGTTTTTT	CASSAGPTNEKLFF
TRBJ2-5	-	TRBD2	TRBV28	TGTGCCAGCGCGGGGGGCGCTTTGGAGACCCAGTACTTC	CASAGGALETQYF
TRBJ2-1	-	TRBD1	TRBV13	TGTGCCAGCAGCACCCGGACAGGGGGCCCGAATGAGCAGTTCTTC	CASSTRTGGPNEQFF
TRBJ2-3	-	-	TRBV2	TGTGCCAGCAGTGAAAAGCGGAGGACAGATACGCAGTATTTT	CASSEKRRTDTQYF
TRBJ2-3	-	TRBD2	TRBV5-4	TGTGCCAGCAGCTTGGCCGCGGGAGGGCCTATAAGCACAGATACGCAGTATTTT	CASSLAAGGPISTDTQYF
TRBJ2-1	-	TRBD2	TRBV2	TGTGCCAGCAGGAGGACTAGCGGGAGCTCCTACAATGAGCAGTTCTTC	CASRRTSGSSYNEQFF
TRBJ1-2	-	-	TRBV28	TGTGCCAGCAGCCCTAGGTATGGCTACACCTTC	CASSPRYGYTF
TRBJ1-3	once	-	TRBV4-1	TGCGCCAGCAGCCAAGAACCCGGACGTAGCGTTGGAAACACCATATATTTT	CASSQEPGRSVGNTIYF
TRBJ1-2	-	-	TRBV6-1	TGTGCCAGCAGTGCCAGACTTTATGGCTACACCTTC	CASSARLYGYTF
TRBJ2-6	-	-	TRBV7-2	TGTGCCAGCAGCTTTATGGGGTCCGGGGCCAACGTCCTGACTTTC	CASSFMGSGANVLTF
TRBJ2-3	-	-	TRBV5-1	TGCGCCAGCAGCCGCGACAGGCTTACAGATACGCAGTATTTT	CASSRDRLTDTQYF
TRBJ1-3	-	-	TRBV5-1	TGCGCCAGCAGCTTGGGGCAGTTTGGAAACACCATATATTTT	CASSLGQFGNTIYF
TRBJ1-1	-	-	TRBV6-5	TGTGCCAGCAGTTACTCGGCGGCAGCGAACACTGAAGCTTTCTTT	CASSYSAAANTEAFF
TRBJ2-5	-	TRBD2	TRBV5-1	TGCGCCAGCAGGAATAGCGGGGGTCTAGAGACCCAGTACTTC	CASRNSGGLETQYF
TRBJ2-2	-	-	TRBV5-1	TGCGCCAGCAGCTTGGAACCTCTCCTACCGAATACCGGGGAGCTGTTTTTT	CASSLEPLLPNTGELFF
TRBJ1-1	-	TRBD1	TRBV14	TGTGCCAGCAGCCAATTCCAGGGGGCAGGCACTGAAGCTTTCTTT	CASSQFQGAGTEAFF
TRBJ2-7	-	-	TRBV7-2	TGTGCCAGCAGCTCTAACTACGAGCAGTACTTC	CASSSNYEQYF
TRBJ1-2	-	-	TRBV20-1	TGCAGTGCTAGGGAAAACTATGGCTACACCTTC	CSARENYGYTF
TRBJ1-2	many	TRBD1	TRBV27	TGTGCCAGCAGTCAGGGGGCGGAGGGACAGTCGTACTATGGCTACACCTTC	CASSQGAEGQSYYGYTF
TRBJ2-7	-	-	TRBV28	TGTGCCAGCAGTTTAGTGGGGAATACCTACGAGCAGTACTTC	CASSLVGNTYEQYF
TRBJ1-1	once	-	TRBV9	TGTGCCAGCAGCGTAGTGGAGTGGGGAGAAGCTTTCTTT	CASSVVEWGEAFF
TRBJ1-1	once	-	TRBV18	TGTGCCAGCTCGCAGAGGGATAGGACTGAAGCTTTCTTT	CASSQRDRTEAFF
TRBJ1-6	-	TRBD1	TRBV6-1	TGTGCCAGCAGTGTGGGACAGGGGGCCAATTCACCCCTCCACTTT	CASSVGQGANSPLHF
TRBJ2-7	-	-	TRBV6-1	TGTGCCGCGGGCGGGTCCGGGAAAGGGACCTACGAGCAGTACTTC	CAAGGSGKGTYEQYF
TRBJ2-3	-	-	TRBV14	TGTGCCAGCAGCCTACAGGGTCGGGGTACGCAGTATTTT	CASSLQGRGTQYF
TRBJ1-4	-	-	TRBV5-6	TGTGCCAGCAGCTTTTGGCAGTTTAATGAAAAACTGTTTTTT	CASSFWQFNEKLFF
TRBJ2-6	-	-	TRBV7-9	TGTGCCAGCAGCTTACAGGGAGAGGACTCTGGGGCCAACGTCCTGACTTTC	CASSLQGEDSGANVLTF
TRBJ2-7	-	-	TRBV6-5	TGTGCCAGCAGTTACTCGAGAGGCGGTTCCTACGAGCAGTACTTC	CASSYSRGGSYEQYF
TRBJ2-1	-	TRBD2	TRBV7-6	TGTGCCAGCAGCTTGAGCGGGGTCGGAAATGAGCAGTTCTTC	CASSLSGVGNEQFF